This T cell receptor beta chain was documented in a study of post-analysis software for immune sequencing data. Study results and caveats: The five TRBV segments detected at higher frequency in patients than in controls included TRBV5-6, TRBV5-1 and TRBV20-1.

This clonotype was found a few times. Its antigen is as yet unknown. Germline CDR1 WSHSY, CDR2 SAAADI. This CDR3 region has 17 residues. V was pared by 6 bases and J by 9 bases, with 27 bases between. Incorporated into the TCR beta cDNA libraries were unique molecular identifiers, which served to reduce PCR and sequencing biases. TCRdb independently ran MiXCR on the PCR reads; one entry per CDR3 protein. The sample includes about 820,000 distinct CDR3 sequences, approximately 53% of them seen just once. The receptor was derived from a girl between 10 and 17 years old with multiple sclerosis. The V call is TRBV10-2, the J call TRBJ2-1; the D gene could be TRBD1 or TRBD2 (5 bases each). Sequencing input: blood. The CDR3 DNA reads TGCGCCAGCAGAGACCTAACCCGAGGGACGCAATGGGGTGAGCAGTTCTTC. Translating it yields CASRDLTRGTQWGEQFF.